The 10 T cell receptor beta chains below were found in one sample sequenced in a study of blood T cell repertoires in COVID-19. Profiled with immunoSEQ multiplex PCR; TCRdb holds only in-frame clones, not every one. The sample has about 170,000 clones; approximately 89% are singletons. Sequencing was carried out using peripheral blood. These TCRs come from a man between 65 and 85 years old with acute or convalescent COVID-19.

The chain combines TRBV2 with TRBJ2-4, with 7 bases fitting TRBD2. The CDR3 length is 13 residues. Looked up from germline, CDR1 is SNHLY and CDR2 is FYNNEI. Unmatched junction bases numbered 4, after V lost 5 bases and J lost 6 bases. The CDR3 bases are TGTGCCAGCAGTCCTGGGACTATAAACATTCAGTACTTC. Translating gives CASSPGTINIQYF. The whole variable domain, filled in from reference TRBV2 and TRBJ2-4, reads EPEVTQTPSHQVTQMGQEVILRCVPISNHLYFYWYRQILGQKVEFLVSFYNNEISEKSEIFDDQFSVERPDGSNFTLKIRSTKLEDSAMYFCASSPGTINIQYFGAGTRLSVL.

This clone was seen a handful of times. The rearrangement joins TRBV28 to TRBJ1-2, with D perhaps TRBD1 (5 bases). Looked up from germline, CDR1 is MDHEN and CDR2 is SYDVKM. Trimming removed 3 bases at V and 8 bases at J, with 10 bases between. The CDR3 length is 12 residues. The CDR3 nucleotides are TGTGCCAGCAGTTTTACAGGAGAGGGCTACACCTTC. This codes for CASSFTGEGYTF.

The rearrangement links TRBV6-5 to TRBJ2-1; possible D gene TRBD1, 5 bases. The CDR3 consists of 14 residues. The ends were cut back, 5 bases at V and 8 bases at J, with 16 bases in the middle. Germline V gives CDR1 MNHEY, CDR2 SVGAGI. The CDR3 DNA sequence: TGTGCCAGCAGTATTCAGGGTCCGTACGATGAGCAGTTCTTC. Translating gives CASSIQGPYDEQFF.

This rearrangement joins TRBV29-1 to TRBJ1-1, with D perhaps matching TRBD1 (6 bases). Per the germline V gene, CDR1 is SQVTM and CDR2 is ANQGSEA. The CDR3 is 13 amino acids. The ends were cut back, 8 bases at V and 1 base at J, with 14 bases in the middle. This chain's CDR3 is CSLGGRGNTEAFF. In DNA form, the CDR3 reads TGCAGCCTGGGGGGGCGAGGGAACACTGAAGCTTTCTTT.

V gene TRBV5-1 combines with J gene TRBJ2-7; D is uncertain. The CDR3 loop spans 13 amino acids. V was shortened by 3 bases and J by 6 bases, with 13 bases between the two germline ends. Germline V gene data show CDR1 as SGHRS and CDR2 as YFSETQ. The CDR3 DNA is TGCGCCAGCAGCTCTGTCGATAGAGGCGAGCAGTACTTC. This codes for CASSSVDRGEQYF.

V is TRBV28 and J is TRBJ1-2, with 7 bases that match TRBD1. V was clipped by 7 bases and J by 4 bases; unmatched bases: 15. The germline gives CDR1 MDHEN, CDR2 SYDVKM. The CDR3 sequence is 16 residues long. CDR3 sequence (DNA): TGTGCCAGCACTCCACCCTCCGGGACAGATATCTATGGCTACACCTTC. Its protein is CASTPPSGTDIYGYTF.

This chain connects TRBV19 to TRBJ2-1, with 7 bases aligning to TRBD2. CDR1 is LNHDA and CDR2 is SQIVND in the germline V gene (reference sequence). V was pared by 1 base and J by 1 base, with 13 bases of the junction left unmatched. The CDR3 length is 19 residues. CDR3 sequence (DNA): TGTGCCAGTAGTATAGCCCTAGCGGACCGCCTAAGATCCTACAATGAGCAGTTCTTC. It codes for CASSIALADRLRSYNEQFF.

The CDR3 loop reads CASSQRWAIHSGNTIYF. The CDR3 DNA reads as TGTGCCAGCAGCCAACGATGGGCTATTCACTCTGGAAACACCATATATTTT. The V gene is TRBV14, the J gene TRBJ1-3; D not certain. Germline CDR1 SGHDN, CDR2 FVKESK. The CDR3 spans 17 residues. Deletions cut 2 bases from V and 0 bases from J, with 14 bases between.

The J gene is TRBJ2-1, the V gene TRBV11-3, with 9 positions matching TRBD1. The length of the CDR3 is 19 residues. Germline CDR1 and CDR2: SGHNT and YENEEA. V gave up 3 bases and J gave up 4 bases; unmatched junction bases: 16. CDR3 loop: CASSLLEFRQGGIYNEQFF. CDR3 bases: TGTGCCAGCAGCTTGTTGGAATTCAGACAGGGGGGCATTTACAATGAGCAGTTCTTC.

The chain links TRBV5-4 to TRBJ2-7, with 9 bases matching TRBD2. The CDR3 has 14 amino acids. V lost 4 bases and J lost 6; bases outside the gene matches: 8. Germline V gives CDR1 SGHNT, CDR2 YYREEE (reference sequence). CDR3 loop: CASSPGLATGEQYF. As DNA, the CDR3 is TGTGCCAGCAGCCCCGGACTAGCGACGGGCGAGCAGTACTTC.